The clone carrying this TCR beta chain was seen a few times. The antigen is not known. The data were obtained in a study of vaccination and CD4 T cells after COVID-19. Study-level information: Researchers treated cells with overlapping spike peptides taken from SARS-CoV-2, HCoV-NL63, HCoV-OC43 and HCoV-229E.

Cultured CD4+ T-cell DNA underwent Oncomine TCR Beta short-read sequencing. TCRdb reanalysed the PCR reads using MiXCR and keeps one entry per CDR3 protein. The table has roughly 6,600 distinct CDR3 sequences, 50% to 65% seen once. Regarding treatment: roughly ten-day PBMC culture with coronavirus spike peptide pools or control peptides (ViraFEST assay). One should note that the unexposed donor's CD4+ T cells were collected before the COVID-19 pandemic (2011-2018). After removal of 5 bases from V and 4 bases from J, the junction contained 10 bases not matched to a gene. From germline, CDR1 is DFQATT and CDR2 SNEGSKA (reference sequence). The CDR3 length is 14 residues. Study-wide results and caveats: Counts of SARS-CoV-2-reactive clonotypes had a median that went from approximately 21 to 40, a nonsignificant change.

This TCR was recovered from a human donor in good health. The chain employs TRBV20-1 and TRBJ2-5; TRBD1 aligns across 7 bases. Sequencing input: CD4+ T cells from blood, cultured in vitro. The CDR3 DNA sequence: TGCAGTGCTGGCAACAGGGGAAACGCAGAGACCCAGTACTTC. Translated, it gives CSAGNRGNAETQYF.